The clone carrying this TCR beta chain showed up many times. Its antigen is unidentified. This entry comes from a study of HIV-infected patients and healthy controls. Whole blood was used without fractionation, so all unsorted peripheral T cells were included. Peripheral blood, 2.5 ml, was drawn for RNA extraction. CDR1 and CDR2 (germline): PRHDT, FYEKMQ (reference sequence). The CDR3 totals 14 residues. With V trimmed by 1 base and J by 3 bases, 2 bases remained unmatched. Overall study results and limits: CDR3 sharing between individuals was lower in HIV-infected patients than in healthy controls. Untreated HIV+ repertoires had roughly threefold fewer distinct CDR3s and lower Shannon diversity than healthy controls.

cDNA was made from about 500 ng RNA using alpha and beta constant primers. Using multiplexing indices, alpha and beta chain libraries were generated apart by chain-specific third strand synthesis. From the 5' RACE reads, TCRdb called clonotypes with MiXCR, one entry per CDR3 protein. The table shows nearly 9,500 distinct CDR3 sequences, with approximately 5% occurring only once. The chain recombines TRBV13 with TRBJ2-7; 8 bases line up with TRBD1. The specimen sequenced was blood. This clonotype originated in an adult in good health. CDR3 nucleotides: TGTGCCAGCAGCTTAGTGGGACAGGACTACGAGCAGTACTTC. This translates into CASSLVGQDYEQYF.